The next 12 T cell receptor beta chains were all read from a single sample in a study of type 1 regulatory T cells. These receptors are not linked to any known antigen. One entry per CDR3 protein results from TCRdb running MiXCR on the reads. This sample has fewer than 25,000 distinct CDR3 sequences, with 72% found just once. The sequenced sample was cultured T cells, either the whole culture or a sorted T cell fraction (not recorded which). Subset indicated: Tr1-enriched cell product generated in vitro against host alloantigens. The receptors derive from a human donor in good health.

The chain has TRBV12-3 or TRBV12-4 and TRBJ1-1; 7 bases map to TRBD1. The CDR3 contains 15 residues. Trimming removed 9 bases from V and 1 base from J; junction bases left unmatched: 11. This CDR3 is CASQPQGIANTEAFF. The CDR3 DNA sequence: TGTGCCAGTCAACCACAGGGGATAGCGAACACTGAAGCTTTCTTT.

This clonotype occurred once. CDR3 loop: CSARDRVEGGTGELFF. DNA for the CDR3: TGCAGTGCTAGAGATCGGGTTGAGGGTGGCACCGGGGAGCTGTTTTTT. This sequence joins TRBV20-1 and TRBJ2-2, with TRBD2 as a possible D gene (5 bases). There are 16 residues in the CDR3. V lost 0 bases to trimming and J lost 4 bases, with 15 bases between them. The germline gives CDR1 DFQATT, CDR2 SNEGSKA (reference sequence).

This clonotype occurred a few times. The gene calls are TRBV24-1 and TRBJ1-5, with D possibly matching TRBD1 (5 bases). The CDR3 totals 14 residues. Germline CDR1 reads KGHDR; CDR2 reads SFDVKD. V was cut by 9 bases and J by 0 bases, with 11 bases left in between. This CDR3 reads CATAGQNSNQPQHF. The CDR3, as DNA: TGTGCCACCGCGGGGCAGAATAGCAATCAGCCCCAGCATTTT.

The chain couples TRBV5-1 to TRBJ2-7; D remains unclear. The CDR3 extends over 17 amino acids. Between the trimmed V and J ends, which lost 1 base and 6 bases, there was a span of 23 bases. Germline V gene lookup returns CDR1 SGHRS and CDR2 YFSETQ. Written as DNA, the CDR3 is TGCGCCAGCAGCTTGTTTTCAGGAAGGATGGGTTTAGGCGAGCAGTACTTC. Translation: CASSLFSGRMGLGEQYF. The full variable domain, with the rest looked up from reference TRBV5-1 and TRBJ2-7, is KAGVTQTPRYLIKTRGQQVTLSCSPISGHRSVSWYQQTPGQGLQFLFEYFSETQRNKGNFPGRFSGRQFSNSRSEMNVSTLELGDSALYLCASSLFSGRMGLGEQYFGPGTRLTVT.

The chain has TRBV10-3 and TRBJ2-5; 11 positions agree with TRBD2. Germline assignment: CDR1 ENHRY and CDR2 SYGVKD. The CDR3 is 14 amino acids. J lost 4 bases, V lost 5 bases, and 3 bases had no gene match. CDR3 bases: TGTGCCATCAGTCCCGGGACTAGCGGAGAGACCCAGTACTTC. It translates to CAISPGTSGETQYF.

The chain couples TRBV5-1 to TRBJ1-6, with TRBD1 matching 7 bases. This CDR3 is 15 amino acids long. CDR1 and CDR2 (germline): SGHRS, YFSETQ. V was clipped by 2 bases and J by 10 bases; unmatched bases: 9. In DNA, the CDR3 is TGCGCCAGCAGCTTCGGACAGGCGGGTTGGTCACCCCTCCACTTT. Protein sequence: CASSFGQAGWSPLHF.

This rearrangement joins TRBV4-2 to TRBJ2-3; D perhaps matches TRBD2 (7 bases). Germline V gene data show CDR1 as LGHNA and CDR2 as YNFKEQ. The CDR3 contains 15 residues. V was cut by 1 base and J by 7 bases, with 15 bases left in between. The chain's CDR3 is CASSQVTRGGNTQYF. In DNA, the CDR3 is TGTGCCAGCAGCCAAGTAACCCGCGGGGGCAATACGCAGTATTTT.

The chain combines TRBV3-1 with TRBJ2-5; TRBD2 agrees at 7 bases. The length of the CDR3 is 15 residues. Germline V gene lookup returns CDR1 LGHDT and CDR2 YNNKEL (reference sequence). The trim removed 2 bases at V and 5 bases at J, leaving 8 bases unmatched. CDR3 bases: TGTGCCAGCAGCCAACCCGGGACTACCAGCGAGACCCAGTACTTC. Translating gives CASSQPGTTSETQYF.

This clonotype has more than one count but fewer than ten. V usage is TRBV11-3 and J usage is TRBJ2-1, with D perhaps matching TRBD1 or TRBD2 (5 bases each). V lost 1 base, J lost 5 bases, and 12 bases lay in between. The CDR3 length is 15 residues. The V gene's germline CDR1 is SGHNT and CDR2 YENEEA. This CDR3 reads CASSLGLGTHNEQFF. As DNA, the CDR3 is TGTGCCAGCAGCTTAGGGTTGGGGACCCACAATGAGCAGTTCTTC. Supplemented by reference TRBV11-3 and TRBJ2-1, the full variable domain reads EAGVVQSPRYKIIEKKQPVAFWCNPISGHNTLYWYLQNLGQGPELLIRYENEEAVDDSQLPKDRFSAERLKGVDSTLKIQPAELGDSAVYLCASSLGLGTHNEQFFGPGTRLTVL.

This clonotype appeared a few times. The V call is TRBV20-1, the J call TRBJ2-5, with TRBD2 identical over 13 bases. V dropped 4 bases and J dropped 3; count of bases not matched to a gene: 11. Germline loops: CDR1 DFQATT, CDR2 SNEGSKA (reference sequence). The CDR3 totals 17 residues. In DNA form, the CDR3 reads TGCAGTGCTAAAACTAGCGGGGGGGCCGTGAGCAAAGAGACCCAGTACTTC. This encodes CSAKTSGGAVSKETQYF.

The chain carries TRBV20-1 and TRBJ2-1; 11 bases align to TRBD2. Germline assignment: CDR1 DFQATT and CDR2 SNEGSKA (reference sequence). J lost 5 bases, V lost 3 bases, and 3 bases had no gene match. CDR3 length: 14 residues. The CDR3 is CSARPTSGDNEQFF. CDR3 nucleotides: TGCAGTGCTAGGCCGACTAGCGGGGACAATGAGCAGTTCTTC.

V gene TRBV2 combines with J gene TRBJ2-2; possible D gene TRBD1, 5 bases. CDR3 size: 14 residues. Germline-derived CDR1 and CDR2 are SNHLY and FYNNEI. Trimming removed 6 bases at V and 4 bases at J, with 12 bases between. CDR3 in amino acids: CASSTGIPTGELFF. The CDR3 DNA is TGTGCCAGCAGCACAGGAATTCCCACCGGGGAGCTGTTTTTT.